This T cell receptor beta chain is drawn from a study of blood T cell repertoires in COVID-19. Study-wide context: COVID-19 samples from acute and convalescent phases originated in the United States, Italy and Spain. The cDNA or gDNA used as material had been derived from T cells, B-cell-depleted T cells, or PBMCs.

The germline V gene encodes CDR1 KGHSH and CDR2 LQKENI. The CDR3 sequence is 13 residues long. The V and J ends lost 3 bases and 5 bases respectively, with 8 bases between them. The method was immunoSEQ multiplex PCR; TCRdb's version includes in-frame clones alone and lacks a portion of them. This table holds about 230,000 clones, around 84% found once. Of note for this clone: The sample carries other DNA sequences with the same CDR3.

This clonotype originated in a man aged 35-49 years with acute or convalescent COVID-19. The sequenced sample consisted of peripheral blood. The chain has TRBV18 and TRBJ2-1, with D unclear. CDR3 region: CASSPDKNNEQFF. The DNA for the CDR3 is TGTGCCAGCTCACCCGACAAAAACAATGAGCAGTTCTTC.